The clone carrying this TCR beta chain was recorded a few times. The target antigen is unknown. Time point noted: persistent/refractory GD, antithyroid drugs over 5 years with positive TRAb. Extracted RNA from PBMCs served as the source of the TCR library. The data stem from a study of regulatory T cells in long-lasting Graves disease. In the study overall: Persistence in Graves' disease denoted antithyroid drug use beyond 5 years alongside positive TSH receptor antibodies. Study-wide findings and caveats: Among the persistent patients, 2,500 to 3,500 public clonotypes were shared, more than the roughly 970 shared among new patients.

Looked up from germline, CDR1 is SQVTM and CDR2 is ANQGSEA. This CDR3 contains 11 residues. Trimming pared 5 bases from V and 9 bases from J, leaving 13 bases between. Relying on iRepertoire HTBI primers and Arm-PCR of CDR3 regions, the team built TCR beta libraries. TCRdb reanalysed the multiplex PCR reads using MiXCR and keeps one entry per CDR3 protein. The sample consists of over 650,000 distinct CDR3 sequences, about 32% of them appearing once. This sequence was found in a female donor with Graves disease. The sequenced sample was peripheral blood mononuclear cells (PBMCs), obtained when the disease was refractory, from a patient treated with antithyroid drugs. The chain joins TRBV29-1 to TRBJ2-5; maybe TRBD1 (6 bases). This CDR3 reads CSVRSGAAQYF. For the CDR3, the DNA is TGCAGCGTTAGGTCAGGGGCGGCCCAGTACTTC.